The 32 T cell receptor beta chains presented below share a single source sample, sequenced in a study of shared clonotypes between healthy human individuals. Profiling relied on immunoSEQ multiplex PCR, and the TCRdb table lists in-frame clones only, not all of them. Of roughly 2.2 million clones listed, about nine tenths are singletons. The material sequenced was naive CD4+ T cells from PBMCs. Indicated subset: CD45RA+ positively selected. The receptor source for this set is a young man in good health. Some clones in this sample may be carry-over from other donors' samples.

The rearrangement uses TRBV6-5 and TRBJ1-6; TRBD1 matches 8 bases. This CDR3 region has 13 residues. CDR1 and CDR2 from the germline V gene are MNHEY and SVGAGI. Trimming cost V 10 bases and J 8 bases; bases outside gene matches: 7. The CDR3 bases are TGTGCCACCCGACAGGGGTTGTATTCACCCCTCCACTTT. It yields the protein CATRQGLYSPLHF.

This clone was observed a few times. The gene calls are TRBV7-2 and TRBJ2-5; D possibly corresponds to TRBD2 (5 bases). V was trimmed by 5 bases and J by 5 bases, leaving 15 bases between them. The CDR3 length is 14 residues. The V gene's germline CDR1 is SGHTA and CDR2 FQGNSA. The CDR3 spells CASSDILVPETQYF. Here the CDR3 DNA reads TGTGCCAGCAGCGACATACTAGTGCCTGAGACCCAGTACTTC.

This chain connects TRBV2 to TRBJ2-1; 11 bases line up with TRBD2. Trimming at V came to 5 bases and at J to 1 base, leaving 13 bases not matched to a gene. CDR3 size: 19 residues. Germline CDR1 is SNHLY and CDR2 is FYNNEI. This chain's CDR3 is CASSPERLAGGWSYNEQFF. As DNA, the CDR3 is TGTGCCAGCAGTCCCGAACGGCTAGCGGGAGGTTGGTCCTACAATGAGCAGTTCTTC.

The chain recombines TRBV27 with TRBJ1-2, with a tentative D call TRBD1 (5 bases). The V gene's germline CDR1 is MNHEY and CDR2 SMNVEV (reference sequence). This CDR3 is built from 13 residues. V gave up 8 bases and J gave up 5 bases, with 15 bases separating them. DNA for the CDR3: TGTGCCAGCGCCAAGGGGCCAGGGTATGGCTACACCTTC. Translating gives CASAKGPGYGYTF.

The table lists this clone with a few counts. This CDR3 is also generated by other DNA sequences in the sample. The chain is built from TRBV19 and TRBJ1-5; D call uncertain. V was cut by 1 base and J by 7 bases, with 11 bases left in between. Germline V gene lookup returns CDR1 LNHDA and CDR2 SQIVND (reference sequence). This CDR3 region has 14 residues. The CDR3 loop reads CASSIAGWGQPQHF. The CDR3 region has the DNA TGTGCCAGTAGTATAGCCGGGTGGGGACAGCCCCAGCATTTT.

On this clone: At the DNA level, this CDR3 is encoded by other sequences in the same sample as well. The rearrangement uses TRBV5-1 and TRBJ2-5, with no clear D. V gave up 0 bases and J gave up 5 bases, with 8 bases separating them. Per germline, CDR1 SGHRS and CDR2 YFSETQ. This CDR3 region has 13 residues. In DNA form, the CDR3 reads TGCGCCAGCAGCTTGGTTCCCGGGGAGACCCAGTACTTC. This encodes CASSLVPGETQYF.

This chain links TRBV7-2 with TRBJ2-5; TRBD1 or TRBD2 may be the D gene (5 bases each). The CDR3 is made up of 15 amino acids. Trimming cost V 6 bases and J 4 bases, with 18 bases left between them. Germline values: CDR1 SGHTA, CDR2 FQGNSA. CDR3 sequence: CASSPTRGTSETQYF. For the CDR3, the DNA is TGTGCCAGCAGTCCCACCCGGGGCACATCAGAGACCCAGTACTTC.

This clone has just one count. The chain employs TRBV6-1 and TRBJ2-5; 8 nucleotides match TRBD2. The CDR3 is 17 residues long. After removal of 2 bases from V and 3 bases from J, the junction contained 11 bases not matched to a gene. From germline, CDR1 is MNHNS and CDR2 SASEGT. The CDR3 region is CASSEPQGGRPKETQYF. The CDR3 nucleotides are TGTGCCAGCAGTGAACCTCAGGGCGGGAGGCCCAAAGAGACCCAGTACTTC.

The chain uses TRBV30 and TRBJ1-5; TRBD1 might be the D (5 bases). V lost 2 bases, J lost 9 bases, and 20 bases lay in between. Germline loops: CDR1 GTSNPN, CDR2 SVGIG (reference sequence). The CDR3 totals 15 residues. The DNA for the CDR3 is TGTGCCTGGAGTAATCCCGGGACCCTGATCCGGCCCCAGCATTTT. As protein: CAWSNPGTLIRPQHF.

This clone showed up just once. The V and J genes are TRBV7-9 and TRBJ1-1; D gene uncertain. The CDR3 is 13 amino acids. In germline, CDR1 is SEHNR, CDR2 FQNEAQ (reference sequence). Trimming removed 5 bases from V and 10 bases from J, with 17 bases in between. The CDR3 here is CASSRSDSARAFF. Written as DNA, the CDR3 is TGTGCCAGCAGCCGATCGGATAGCGCTCGAGCTTTCTTT. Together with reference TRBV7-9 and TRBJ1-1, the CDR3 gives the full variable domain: DTGVSQNPRHKITKRGQNVTFRCDPISEHNRLYWYRQTLGQGPEFLTYFQNEAQLEKSRLLSDRFSAERPKGSFSTLEIQRTEQGDSAMYLCASSRSDSARAFFGQGTRLTVV.

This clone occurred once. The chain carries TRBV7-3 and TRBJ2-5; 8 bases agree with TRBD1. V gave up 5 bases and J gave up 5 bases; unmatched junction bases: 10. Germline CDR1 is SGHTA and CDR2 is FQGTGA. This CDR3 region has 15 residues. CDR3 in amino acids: CASSPQQGDWETQYF. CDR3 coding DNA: TGTGCCAGCAGCCCACAACAGGGGGATTGGGAGACCCAGTACTTC.

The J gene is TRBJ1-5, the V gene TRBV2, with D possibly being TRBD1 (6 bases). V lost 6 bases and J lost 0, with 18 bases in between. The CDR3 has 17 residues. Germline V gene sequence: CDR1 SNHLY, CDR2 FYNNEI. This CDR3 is CASSNRDTLYSNQPQHF. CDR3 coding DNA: TGTGCCAGCAGCAACCGGGACACCCTATATAGCAATCAGCCCCAGCATTTT. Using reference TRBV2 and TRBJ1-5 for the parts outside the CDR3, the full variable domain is EPEVTQTPSHQVTQMGQEVILRCVPISNHLYFYWYRQILGQKVEFLVSFYNNEISEKSEIFDDQFSVERPDGSNFTLKIRSTKLEDSAMYFCASSNRDTLYSNQPQHFGDGTRLSIL.

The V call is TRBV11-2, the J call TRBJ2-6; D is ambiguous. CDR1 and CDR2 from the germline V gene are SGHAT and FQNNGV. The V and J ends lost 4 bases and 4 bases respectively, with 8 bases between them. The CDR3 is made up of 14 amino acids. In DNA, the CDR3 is TGTGCCAGCAGCTCCCCTACCGGGGCCAACGTCCTGACTTTC. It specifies CASSSPTGANVLTF. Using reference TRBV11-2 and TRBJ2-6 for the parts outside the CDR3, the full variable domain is EAGVAQSPRYKIIEKRQSVAFWCNPISGHATLYWYQQILGQGPKLLIQFQNNGVVDDSQLPKDRFSAERLKGVDSTLKIQPAKLEDSAVYLCASSSPTGANVLTFGAGSRLTVL.

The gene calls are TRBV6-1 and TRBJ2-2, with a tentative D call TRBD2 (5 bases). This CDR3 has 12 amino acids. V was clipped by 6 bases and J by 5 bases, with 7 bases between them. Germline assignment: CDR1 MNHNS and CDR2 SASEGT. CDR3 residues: CASRRETGELFF. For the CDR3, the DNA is TGTGCCAGCAGGAGGGAGACCGGGGAGCTGTTTTTT.

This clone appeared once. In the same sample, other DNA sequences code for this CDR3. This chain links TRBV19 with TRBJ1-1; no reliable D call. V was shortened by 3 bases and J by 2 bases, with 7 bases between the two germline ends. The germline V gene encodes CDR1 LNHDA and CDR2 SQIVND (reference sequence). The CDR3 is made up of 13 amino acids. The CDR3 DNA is TGTGCCAGTAGTATTGGGTCTAACACTGAAGCTTTCTTT. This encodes CASSIGSNTEAFF.

CDR3 protein: CASRSTSGIRYNEQFF. The DNA of the CDR3 is TGTGCCAGCAGATCGACTAGCGGGATCCGTTACAATGAGCAGTTCTTC. The chain carries TRBV5-8 and TRBJ2-1; 11 bases agree with TRBD2. This CDR3 comprises 16 residues. Trimming removed 5 bases from V and 4 bases from J; junction bases left unmatched: 8. Germline CDR1 SGHTS, CDR2 YDEGEE.

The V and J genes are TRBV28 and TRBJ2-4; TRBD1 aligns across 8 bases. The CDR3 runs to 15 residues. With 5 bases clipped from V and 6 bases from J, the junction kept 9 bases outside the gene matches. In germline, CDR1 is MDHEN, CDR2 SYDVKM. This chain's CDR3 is CASSTTGERRNIQYF. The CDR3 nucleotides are TGTGCCAGCAGTACGACAGGGGAGCGGAGAAACATTCAGTACTTC.

The CDR3 region is CASSDRRTSGQPQHF. In DNA, the CDR3 is TGTGCCAGCAGCGACAGAAGAACCTCGGGTCAGCCCCAGCATTTT. V and J are TRBV5-8 and TRBJ1-5; D might be TRBD1 (5 bases). CDR3 length: 15 residues. V was shortened by 4 bases and J by 6 bases, with 17 bases between the two germline ends. Germline CDR1 and CDR2: SGHTS and YDEGEE.

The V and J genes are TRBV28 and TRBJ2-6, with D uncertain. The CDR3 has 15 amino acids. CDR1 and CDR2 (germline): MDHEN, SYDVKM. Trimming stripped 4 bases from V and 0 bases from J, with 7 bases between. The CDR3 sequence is CASSSQRSGANVLTF. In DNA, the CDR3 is TGTGCCAGCAGTTCTCAGCGCTCTGGGGCCAACGTCCTGACTTTC. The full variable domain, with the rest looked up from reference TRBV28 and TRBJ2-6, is DVKVTQSSRYLVKRTGEKVFLECVQDMDHENMFWYRQDPGLGLRLIYFSYDVKMKEKGDIPEGYSVSREKKERFSLILESASTNQTSMYLCASSSQRSGANVLTFGAGSRLTVL.

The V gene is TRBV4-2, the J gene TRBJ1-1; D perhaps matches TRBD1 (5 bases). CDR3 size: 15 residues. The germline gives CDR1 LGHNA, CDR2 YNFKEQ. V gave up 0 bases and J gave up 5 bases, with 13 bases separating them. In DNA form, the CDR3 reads TGTGCCAGCAGCCAAGAAAGAACAGGAGGGACTGAAGCTTTCTTT. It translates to CASSQERTGGTEAFF.

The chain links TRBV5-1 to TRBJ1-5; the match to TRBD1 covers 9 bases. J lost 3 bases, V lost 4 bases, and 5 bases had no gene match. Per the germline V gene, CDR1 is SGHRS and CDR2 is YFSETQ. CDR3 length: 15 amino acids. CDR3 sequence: CASSPRTGDNQPQHF. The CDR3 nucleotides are TGCGCCAGCAGCCCTAGGACAGGGGACAATCAGCCCCAGCATTTT.

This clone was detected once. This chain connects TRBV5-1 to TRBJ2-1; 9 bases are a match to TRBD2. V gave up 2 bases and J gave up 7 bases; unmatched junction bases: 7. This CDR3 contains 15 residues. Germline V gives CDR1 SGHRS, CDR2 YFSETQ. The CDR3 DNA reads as TGCGCCAGCAGCTTAGGAGCGGGAGGTTGGAATGAGCAGTTCTTC. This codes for CASSLGAGGWNEQFF.

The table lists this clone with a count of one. The CDR3 loop is CASRAGSLYEQYF. CDR3 in DNA: TGTGCCAGCAGGGCCGGGAGCCTCTACGAGCAGTACTTC. The V and J genes are TRBV2 and TRBJ2-7; perhaps TRBD2 as D (6 bases). Germline CDR1 SNHLY, CDR2 FYNNEI. Trimming stripped 6 bases from V and 3 bases from J, with 12 bases between. The CDR3 has 13 amino acids.

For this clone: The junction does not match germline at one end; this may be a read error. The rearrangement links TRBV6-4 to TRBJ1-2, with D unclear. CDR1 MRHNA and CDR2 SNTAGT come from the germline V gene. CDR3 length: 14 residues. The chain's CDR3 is CASSDLTTPYRYTF. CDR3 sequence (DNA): TGTGCCAGCAGTGACCTCACGACGCCCTATCGCTACACCTTC.

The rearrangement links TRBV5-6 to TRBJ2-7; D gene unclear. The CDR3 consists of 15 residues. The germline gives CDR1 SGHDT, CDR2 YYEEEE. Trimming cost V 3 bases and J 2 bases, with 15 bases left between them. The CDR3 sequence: CASSSRRSWPYEQYF. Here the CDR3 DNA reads TGTGCCAGCAGCTCCAGACGCTCCTGGCCCTACGAGCAGTACTTC.

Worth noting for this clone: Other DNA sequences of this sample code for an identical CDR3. Here the CDR3 DNA reads TGTGCCAGCAGCTTAGCGTCAGGGTCCTACGAGCAGTACTTC. Protein: CASSLASGSYEQYF. The chain carries TRBV7-9 and TRBJ2-7; D perhaps matches TRBD1 (5 bases). Trimming removed 0 bases from V and 1 base from J, with 7 bases in between. The CDR3 loop spans 14 amino acids. Germline CDR1 and CDR2: SEHNR and FQNEAQ (reference sequence).

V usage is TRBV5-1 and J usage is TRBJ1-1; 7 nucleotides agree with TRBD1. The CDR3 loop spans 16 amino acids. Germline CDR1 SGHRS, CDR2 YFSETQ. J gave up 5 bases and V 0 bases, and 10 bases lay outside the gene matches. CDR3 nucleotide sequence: TGCGCCAGCAGCTTGGGACAGGGTAGTCCTAAGACTGAAGCTTTCTTT. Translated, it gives CASSLGQGSPKTEAFF. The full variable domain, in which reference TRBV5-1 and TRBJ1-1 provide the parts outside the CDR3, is KAGVTQTPRYLIKTRGQQVTLSCSPISGHRSVSWYQQTPGQGLQFLFEYFSETQRNKGNFPGRFSGRQFSNSRSEMNVSTLELGDSALYLCASSLGQGSPKTEAFFGQGTRLTVV.

The CDR3 bases are TGTGCCAGCAGCAAAGGGGTCAGGCCCGGAAACACCATATATTTT. This codes for CASSKGVRPGNTIYF. V and J are TRBV21-1 and TRBJ1-3; TRBD1 is the table's D call, not checked against the DNA. TRBV21-1 is labeled a pseudogene. This CDR3 has 15 residues.

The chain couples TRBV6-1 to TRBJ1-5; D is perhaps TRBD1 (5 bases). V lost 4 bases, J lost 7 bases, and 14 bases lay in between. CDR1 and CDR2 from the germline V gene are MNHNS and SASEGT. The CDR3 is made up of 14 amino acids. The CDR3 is CASSVWESGQPQHF. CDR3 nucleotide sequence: TGTGCCAGCAGTGTCTGGGAGTCAGGGCAGCCCCAGCATTTT.

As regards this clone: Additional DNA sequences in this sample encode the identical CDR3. The CDR3 DNA sequence: TGTGCCAGCAGTAGCTACAATGAGCAGTTCTTC. This sequence encodes CASSSYNEQFF. The V gene is TRBV28, the J gene TRBJ2-1; no reliable D call. V was cut by 5 bases and J by 3 bases, with 2 bases left in between. Germline V gene data show CDR1 as MDHEN and CDR2 as SYDVKM. The CDR3 runs 11 residues.

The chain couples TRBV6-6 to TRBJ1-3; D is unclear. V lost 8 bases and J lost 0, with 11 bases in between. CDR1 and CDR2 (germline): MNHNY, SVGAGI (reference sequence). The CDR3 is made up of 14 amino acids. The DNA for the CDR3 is TGTGCCAGCGAGTACAGCCTCTCTGGAAACACCATATATTTT. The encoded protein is CASEYSLSGNTIYF.

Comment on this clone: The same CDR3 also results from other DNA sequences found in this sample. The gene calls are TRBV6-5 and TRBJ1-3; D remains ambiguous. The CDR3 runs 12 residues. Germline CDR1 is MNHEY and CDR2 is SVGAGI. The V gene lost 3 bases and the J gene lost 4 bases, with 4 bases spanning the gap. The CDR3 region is CASSYGGNTIYF. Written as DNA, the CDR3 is TGTGCCAGCAGTTATGGCGGAAACACCATATATTTT.